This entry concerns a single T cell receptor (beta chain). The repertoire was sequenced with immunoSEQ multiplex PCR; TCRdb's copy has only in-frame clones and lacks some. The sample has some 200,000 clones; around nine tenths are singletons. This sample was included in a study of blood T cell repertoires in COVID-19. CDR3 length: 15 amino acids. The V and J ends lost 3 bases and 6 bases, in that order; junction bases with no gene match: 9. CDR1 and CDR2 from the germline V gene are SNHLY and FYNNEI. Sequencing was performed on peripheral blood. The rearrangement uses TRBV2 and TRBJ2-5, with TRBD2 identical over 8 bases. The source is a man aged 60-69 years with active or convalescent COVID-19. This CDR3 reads CASSENVGREQTQYF. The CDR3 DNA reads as TGTGCCAGCAGTGAGAATGTCGGGAGGGAACAGACCCAGTACTTC.